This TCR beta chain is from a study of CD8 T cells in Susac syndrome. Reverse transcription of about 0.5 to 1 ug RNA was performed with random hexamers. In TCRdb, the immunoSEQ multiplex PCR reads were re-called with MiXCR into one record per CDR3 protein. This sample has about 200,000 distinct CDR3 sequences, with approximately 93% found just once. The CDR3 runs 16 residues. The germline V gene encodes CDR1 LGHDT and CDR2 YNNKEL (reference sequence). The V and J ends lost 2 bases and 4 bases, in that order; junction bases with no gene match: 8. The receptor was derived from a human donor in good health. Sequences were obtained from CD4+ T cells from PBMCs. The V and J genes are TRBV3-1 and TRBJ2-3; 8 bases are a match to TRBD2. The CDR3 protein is CASSQFSGGAADTQYF. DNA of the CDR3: TGTGCCAGCAGCCAATTTTCGGGGGGGGCCGCAGATACGCAGTATTTT.